The 6 T cell receptor beta chains below were found in one sample sequenced in a study of blood T cell repertoires in COVID-19. Sequenced by immunoSEQ multiplex PCR; TCRdb stores in-frame clones only, minus some. Of some 490,000 clones in the sample, approximately 85% are singletons; the top ten hold approximately 3.4%. The sequenced sample consisted of peripheral blood. The receptor set was obtained from a human donor in a cohort sampled during active COVID-19.

The V gene is TRBV14, the J gene TRBJ2-2; 14 bases agree with TRBD2. CDR3 length: 19 residues. The J segment lost 7 bases and the V segment lost 0 bases, leaving 10 bases of the junction unmatched. In germline, CDR1 is SGHDN, CDR2 FVKESK. CDR3 loop: CASSQDRGLAGDWFGELFF. The CDR3 DNA reads as TGTGCCAGCAGCCAAGATAGGGGACTAGCGGGAGATTGGTTCGGGGAGCTGTTTTTT.

This clone was recorded a few times. The chain recombines TRBV9 with TRBJ2-7; 9 nucleotides line up with TRBD2. Per germline, CDR1 SGDLS and CDR2 YYNGEE. V was pared by 5 bases and J by 3 bases, with 6 bases of the junction left unmatched. The CDR3 has 14 amino acids. In DNA form, the CDR3 reads TGTGCCAGCAGTCTTAGCGGGAGAGTCTACGAGCAGTACTTC. It yields the protein CASSLSGRVYEQYF.

The genes are TRBV5-6 and TRBJ1-3; D is unresolved. In germline, CDR1 is SGHDT, CDR2 YYEEEE. The CDR3 is 19 residues long. V was shortened by 2 bases and J by 3 bases, with 24 bases between the two germline ends. DNA of the CDR3: TGTGCCAGCAGCTTCTTGGCCCAACGGGGAGGGAGTTTTGGAAACACCATATATTTT. This encodes CASSFLAQRGGSFGNTIYF.

The chain employs TRBV5-1 and TRBJ1-4; 7 nucleotides line up with TRBD1. V trimming: 4 bases; J trimming: 3 bases; junction bases outside the gene matches: 6. Germline V gene data show CDR1 as SGHRS and CDR2 as YFSETQ. This CDR3 is built from 15 residues. The CDR3 DNA is TGCGCCAGCAGCCCACAGGGGATGCCTAATGAAAAACTGTTTTTT. The encoded protein is CASSPQGMPNEKLFF. The variable domain in full, completed from reference TRBV5-1 and TRBJ1-4, reads KAGVTQTPRYLIKTRGQQVTLSCSPISGHRSVSWYQQTPGQGLQFLFEYFSETQRNKGNFPGRFSGRQFSNSRSEMNVSTLELGDSALYLCASSPQGMPNEKLFFGSGTQLSVL.

The CDR3: CASTPGQGARNYGYTF. The CDR3 DNA reads as TGTGCCAGCACCCCGGGACAGGGGGCGCGAAACTATGGCTACACCTTC. The chain couples TRBV27 to TRBJ1-2; TRBD1 matches 12 bases. CDR3 size: 16 residues. CDR1 and CDR2 from the germline V gene are MNHEY and SMNVEV (reference sequence). The junction had 8 bases not matched to a gene; V was cut back by 7 bases and J by 2 bases.

The CDR3 DNA reads as TGCGCCAGCAGTCAATCGATGACAGAATCACATCAGCCCCAGCATTTT. It translates to CASSQSMTESHQPQHF. The chain is built from TRBV23-1 and TRBJ1-5; the D gene is possibly TRBD1 (5 bases). TRBV23-1 is annotated as an ORF whose role is uncertain. The CDR3 has 16 residues. Trimming took 0 bases from V and 5 from J, leaving 14 bases between them.